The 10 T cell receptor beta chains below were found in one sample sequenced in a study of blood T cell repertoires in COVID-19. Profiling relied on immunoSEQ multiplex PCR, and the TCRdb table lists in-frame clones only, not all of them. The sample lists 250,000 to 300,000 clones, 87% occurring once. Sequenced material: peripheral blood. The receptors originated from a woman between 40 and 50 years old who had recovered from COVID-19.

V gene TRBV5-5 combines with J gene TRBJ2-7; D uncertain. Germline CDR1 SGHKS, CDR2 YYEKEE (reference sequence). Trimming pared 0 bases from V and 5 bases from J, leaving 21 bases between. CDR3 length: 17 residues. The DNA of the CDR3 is TGTGCCAGCAGCTTGGCCCCCCCTCAGGTTCTGATGAACGAGCAGTACTTC. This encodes CASSLAPPQVLMNEQYF.

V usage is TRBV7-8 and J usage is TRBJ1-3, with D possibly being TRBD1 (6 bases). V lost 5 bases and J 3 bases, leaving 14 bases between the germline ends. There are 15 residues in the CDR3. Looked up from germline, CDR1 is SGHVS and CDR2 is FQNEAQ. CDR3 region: CASSLRMTGGNTIYF. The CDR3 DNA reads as TGTGCCAGCAGCCTTCGGATGACAGGTGGAAACACCATATATTTT.

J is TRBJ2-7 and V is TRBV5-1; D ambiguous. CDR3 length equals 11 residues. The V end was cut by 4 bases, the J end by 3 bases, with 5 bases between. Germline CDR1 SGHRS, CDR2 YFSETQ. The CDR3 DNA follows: TGCGCCAGCAGCGCTAACTACGAGCAGTACTTC. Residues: CASSANYEQYF. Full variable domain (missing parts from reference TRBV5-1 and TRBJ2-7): KAGVTQTPRYLIKTRGQQVTLSCSPISGHRSVSWYQQTPGQGLQFLFEYFSETQRNKGNFPGRFSGRQFSNSRSEMNVSTLELGDSALYLCASSANYEQYFGPGTRLTVT.

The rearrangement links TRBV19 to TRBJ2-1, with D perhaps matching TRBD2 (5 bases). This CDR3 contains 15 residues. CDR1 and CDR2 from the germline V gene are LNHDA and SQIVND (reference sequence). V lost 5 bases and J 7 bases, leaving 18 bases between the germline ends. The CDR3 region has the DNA TGTGCCAGTAGTTTCGCGGGCTTAAGTGGGAATGAGCAGTTCTTC. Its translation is CASSFAGLSGNEQFF.

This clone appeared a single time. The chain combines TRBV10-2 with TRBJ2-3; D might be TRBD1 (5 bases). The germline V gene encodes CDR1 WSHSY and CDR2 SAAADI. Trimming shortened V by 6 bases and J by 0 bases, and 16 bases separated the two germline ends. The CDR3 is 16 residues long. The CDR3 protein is CASRGWGSSSTDTQYF. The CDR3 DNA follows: TGCGCCAGCAGGGGGTGGGGCAGTTCTAGCACAGATACGCAGTATTTT.

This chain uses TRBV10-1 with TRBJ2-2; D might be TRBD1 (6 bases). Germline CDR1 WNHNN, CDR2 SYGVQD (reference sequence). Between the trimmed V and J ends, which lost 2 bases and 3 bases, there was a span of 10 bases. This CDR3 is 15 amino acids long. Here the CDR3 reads CASSEGGHYTGELFF. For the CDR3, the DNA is TGCGCCAGCAGTGAGGGGGGACATTACACCGGGGAGCTGTTTTTT.

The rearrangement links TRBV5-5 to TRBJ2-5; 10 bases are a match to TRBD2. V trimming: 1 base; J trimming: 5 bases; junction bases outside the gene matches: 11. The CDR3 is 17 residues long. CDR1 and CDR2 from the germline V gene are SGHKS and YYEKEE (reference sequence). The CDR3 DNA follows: TGTGCCAGCAGCTTGCGGCTAGCGGGGGCTGGTAAGGAGACCCAGTACTTC. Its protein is CASSLRLAGAGKETQYF.

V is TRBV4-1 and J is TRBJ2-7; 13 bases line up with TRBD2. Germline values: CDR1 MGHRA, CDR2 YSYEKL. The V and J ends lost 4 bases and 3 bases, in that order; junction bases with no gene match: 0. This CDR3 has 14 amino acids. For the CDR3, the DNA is TGCGCCAGCAGCCGGACTAGCGGGGGCTACGAGCAGTACTTC. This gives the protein CASSRTSGGYEQYF.

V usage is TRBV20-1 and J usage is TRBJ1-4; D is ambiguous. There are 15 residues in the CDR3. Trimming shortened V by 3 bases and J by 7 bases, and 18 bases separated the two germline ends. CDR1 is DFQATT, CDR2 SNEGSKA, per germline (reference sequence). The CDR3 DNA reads TGCAGTGCTAGTGCTCCAGGACTGAGTAGTGAAAAACTGTTTTTT. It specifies CSASAPGLSSEKLFF.

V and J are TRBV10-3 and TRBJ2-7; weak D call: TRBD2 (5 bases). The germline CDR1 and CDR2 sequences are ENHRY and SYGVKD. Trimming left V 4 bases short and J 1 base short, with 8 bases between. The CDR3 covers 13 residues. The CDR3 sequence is CAISGWESYEQYF. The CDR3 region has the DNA TGTGCCATCAGTGGTTGGGAGTCCTACGAGCAGTACTTC.